A selection of T cell receptor beta chains follows, all from one sample in a study of T cell changes during pregnancy in multiple sclerosis. Produced via immunoSEQ multiplex PCR; TCRdb's table is partial and in-frame only. The sample yields some 60,000 clones, roughly 93% seen once. The sequenced sample was peripheral blood, obtained in the second trimester of pregnancy. These receptors originate from a female donor with multiple sclerosis, enrolled in a pregnancy study. Each CDR3 is given with its conserved first and last residue. Fields, in order: V gene, J gene, clone size, D gene, CDR3 protein, CDR3 DNA. D genes are given only for firm matches. Size values are once, few and many counts, or a class for expanded clones, and some rows have none.

TRBV30,TRBJ1-1,.,TRBD1,CAWSAQGETEAFF,TGTGCCTGGAGTGCCCAGGGGGAAACTGAAGCTTTCTTT
TRBV10-3,TRBJ1-1,once,TRBD1,CAIQTGVRSHFYMNTEAFF,TGTGCCATCCAGACAGGGGTGCGGTCCCATTTTTACATGAACACTGAAGCTTTCTTT
TRBV7-3,TRBJ2-3,.,.,CASSSTSTDTQYF,TGTGCCAGCAGCTCGACAAGCACAGATACGCAGTATTTT
TRBV4-1,TRBJ1-1,.,.,CASSQATSGWHTEAFF,TGCGCCAGCAGCCAAGCTACTTCAGGGTGGCACACTGAAGCTTTCTTT
TRBV5-1,TRBJ2-2,.,TRBD1,CASSLGDRGPGELFF,TGCGCCAGCAGCTTAGGAGACAGGGGGCCCGGGGAGCTGTTTTTT
TRBV7-2,TRBJ1-2,once,.,CASSSPGEVYGYTF,TGTGCCAGCAGCTCCCCCGGGGAAGTCTATGGCTACACCTTC
TRBV18,TRBJ1-2,.,.,CASSRPDSRRNYGYTF,TGTGCCAGCTCACGCCCGGACAGCCGACGTAACTATGGCTACACCTTC
TRBV11-2,TRBJ2-3,.,TRBD2,CASSSDRDYNTDTQYF,TGTGCCAGCAGCTCCGACCGGGACTACAACACAGATACGCAGTATTTT
TRBV28,TRBJ1-2,once,TRBD1,CASSFLESQGGYGYTF,TGTGCCAGCAGTTTCTTGGAGTCGCAGGGGGGCTATGGCTACACCTTC
TRBV30,TRBJ1-6,.,TRBD1,CAWDRGLSSYNSPLHF,TGTGCCTGGGACAGGGGTTTAAGCTCCTATAATTCACCCCTCCACTTT
TRBV30,TRBJ1-2,.,.,CAWSVEANYGYTF,TGTGCCTGGAGTGTTGAGGCGAACTATGGCTACACCTTC
TRBV7-2,TRBJ1-4,.,.,CASSFRVLEKLFF,TGTGCCAGCAGCTTCAGGGTTCTGGAAAAACTGTTTTTT
TRBV1,TRBJ1-6,.,.,CTSSQKPFWSYNSPLHF,TGCACCAGCAGCCAAAAGCCCTTTTGGTCCTATAATTCACCCCTCCACTTT
TRBV5-4,TRBJ1-3,.,.,CASRPGTGNTIYF,TGTGCCAGCAGACCAGGGACTGGAAACACCATATATTTT
TRBV6-5,TRBJ1-1,.,.,CASSYTRGGSGSEAFF,TGTGCCAGCAGTTACACCCGGGGCGGGAGTGGTTCTGAAGCTTTCTTT
TRBV28,TRBJ2-7,.,.,CASSRGASVNEQYF,TGTGCCAGCAGTCGGGGGGCCTCAGTGAACGAGCAGTACTTC
TRBV5-1,TRBJ2-5,.,TRBD2,CASTWTSSIETQYF,TGCGCCAGCACGTGGACTAGCTCGATAGAGACCCAGTACTTC
TRBV30,TRBJ1-6,few,.,CAWSRGANSPLHF,TGTGCCTGGAGCCGCGGGGCGAATTCACCCCTCCACTTT
TRBV19,TRBJ2-7,.,.,CASSKSLASSPGEQYF,TGTGCCAGTAGTAAGTCCCTTGCCAGCTCTCCGGGCGAGCAGTACTTC
TRBV9,TRBJ2-1,.,TRBD2,CASSVALRGGNNYNEQFF,TGTGCCAGCAGCGTAGCTCTGCGGGGGGGGAACAACTACAATGAGCAGTTCTTC
TRBV19,TRBJ1-3,.,.,CASSTAGNTIYF,TGTGCCAGTAGCACAGCTGGAAACACCATATATTTT
TRBV5-1,TRBJ2-4,once,.,CASSLTVAKNIQYF,TGCGCCAGCAGCTTGACGGTAGCCAAAAACATTCAGTACTTC
TRBV30,TRBJ2-7,.,TRBD1,CAWGIMSRDRGHYEQYF,TGTGCCTGGGGGATCATGTCCCGGGACAGGGGTCATTACGAGCAGTACTTC
TRBV4-2,TRBJ2-5,.,TRBD2,CASSQDVLAGGRLETQYF,TGTGCCAGCAGCCAAGATGTGCTAGCGGGGGGACGGTTGGAGACCCAGTACTTC
TRBV30,TRBJ1-5,.,.,CAWSLPWGRENQPQHF,TGTGCCTGGAGTTTACCTTGGGGCAGGGAAAATCAGCCCCAGCATTTT
TRBV7-2,TRBJ2-3,.,TRBD2,CASSLAPSGGAKADTQYF,TGTGCCAGCAGCTTAGCCCCTAGCGGGGGGGCTAAGGCAGATACGCAGTATTTT
TRBV4-2,TRBJ2-4,.,TRBD1,CASRQEQGAENIQYF,TGTGCCAGCAGGCAAGAACAGGGGGCAGAAAACATTCAGTACTTC
TRBV11-3,TRBJ1-5,.,.,CASSFRGKLDRPQHF,TGTGCCAGCAGCTTTCGGGGAAAGTTAGATAGGCCCCAGCATTTT
TRBV9,TRBJ2-2,.,.,CASSVSVGTGELFF,TGTGCCAGCAGCGTCAGCGTGGGCACCGGGGAGCTGTTTTTT